Each of the 17 T cell receptor beta chains below was sequenced from the same sample in a study of T cells in narcolepsy. The data were produced by immunoSEQ multiplex PCR, yet TCRdb's version contains in-frame clones alone and is incomplete. The table shows some 1,700 clones, with over 20% occurring only once. Antigens for these TCRs are unknown. The material sequenced was cultured CD4+ T cells from cerebrospinal fluid. These receptors came from a human donor with narcolepsy.

In its sample, this clone is large (0.1 to 1%). The chain carries TRBV19 and TRBJ1-3; D is possibly TRBD1 (6 bases). Trimming removed 9 bases at V and 0 bases at J, with 12 bases between. The CDR3 totals 14 residues. CDR1 and CDR2 from the germline V gene are LNHDA and SQIVND (reference sequence). The CDR3 DNA reads TGTGCCAGCGCTACAGGGACCTCTGGAAACACCATATATTTT. Translated, it gives CASATGTSGNTIYF. The entire variable domain, with the rest obtained from reference TRBV19 and TRBJ1-3, is as follows: DGGITQSPKYLFRKEGQNVTLSCEQNLNHDAMYWYRQDPGQGLRLIYYSQIVNDFQKGDIAEGYSVSREKKESFPLTVTSAQKNPTAFYLCASATGTSGNTIYFGEGSWLTVV.

This clone appeared a few times. This rearrangement joins TRBV19 to TRBJ1-5; 10 nucleotides agree with TRBD1. Germline V gene data show CDR1 as LNHDA and CDR2 as SQIVND (reference sequence). This CDR3 spans 15 amino acids. V shed 7 bases, J shed 3 bases, and the junction held 6 bases outside the gene matches. CDR3 protein: CASTPGQGNNQPQHF. CDR3 DNA sequence: TGTGCCAGTACTCCGGGACAGGGGAACAATCAGCCCCAGCATTTT.

By its share, this clone is large (0.1 to 1%). V is TRBV14 and J is TRBJ1-1, with 8 bases identical to TRBD1. The CDR3 consists of 14 residues. Germline values: CDR1 SGHDN, CDR2 FVKESK. The trim removed 4 bases at V and 8 bases at J, leaving 9 bases unmatched. The CDR3 DNA reads as TGTGCCAGCAGCCCCCTGGACAGGGCAGTGGAAGCTTTCTTT. Protein product: CASSPLDRAVEAFF.

Sample share makes this clone medium-sized (0.01 to 0.1%). The chain uses TRBV4-1 and TRBJ1-6; 7 bases align to TRBD1. Trimming cost V 0 bases and J 8 bases; bases outside gene matches: 7. The CDR3 length is 16 residues. The germline gives CDR1 MGHRA, CDR2 YSYEKL. This CDR3 is CASSQDLGTVYSPLHF. In nucleotides, the CDR3 is TGCGCCAGCAGCCAAGATCTGGGGACAGTATATTCACCCCTCCACTTT.

This chain connects TRBV19 to TRBJ1-2; 8 bases match TRBD1. The CDR3 length is 14 residues. Germline assignment: CDR1 LNHDA and CDR2 SQIVND (reference sequence). J lost 4 bases, V lost 5 bases, and 6 bases had no gene match. The CDR3 loop reads CASSAGTGGYGYTF. The DNA for the CDR3 is TGTGCCAGTAGTGCCGGGACAGGAGGCTATGGCTACACCTTC. The variable domain in full, completed from reference TRBV19 and TRBJ1-2, reads DGGITQSPKYLFRKEGQNVTLSCEQNLNHDAMYWYRQDPGQGLRLIYYSQIVNDFQKGDIAEGYSVSREKKESFPLTVTSAQKNPTAFYLCASSAGTGGYGYTFGSGTRLTVV.

In this sample, this clone turned up a few times. The chain uses TRBV6-5 and TRBJ1-2, with no clear D. From germline, CDR1 is MNHEY and CDR2 SVGAGI. This CDR3 is 14 amino acids long. The V and J ends lost 7 bases and 1 base respectively, with 13 bases between them. The DNA of the CDR3 is TGTGCCAGCACTCGTAGAGAATTTAACTATGGCTACACCTTC. It is translated as CASTRREFNYGYTF.

The table lists this clone with a few counts. This rearrangement joins TRBV23-1 to TRBJ1-2; possible D gene TRBD1, 6 bases. TRBV23-1 is an ORF, and what it does is uncertain. V was pared by 1 base and J by 1 base, with 25 bases between. This CDR3 is 20 amino acids long. The CDR3 DNA sequence: TGCGCCAGCAGTCAATTCCCCCCCCGCTTTCAGGGGTTCAATAACTATGGCTACACCTTC. Its protein product is CASSQFPPRFQGFNNYGYTF.

This clone was observed a single time. A read error is the likely source, as a far larger clone sits one nucleotide away. V and J are TRBV19 and TRBJ1-2, with D hard to call. Germline V lookup: CDR1 LNHDA, CDR2 SQIVND (reference sequence). The CDR3 consists of 13 residues. The CDR3 bases are TGTGCCAGAAGTACGGCGGATAACTATGGCTACACCTTC. Translating gives CARSTADNYGYTF.

The chain carries TRBV5-5 and TRBJ2-3; TRBD2 aligns across 8 bases. Per the germline V gene, CDR1 is SGHKS and CDR2 is YYEKEE (reference sequence). This CDR3 has 16 residues. V lost 4 bases to trimming and J lost 0 bases; unmatched junction nucleotides: 7. CDR3 in DNA: TGTGCCAGCAGCCAATCCGGGACTAGGAGCACAGATACGCAGTATTTT. It codes for CASSQSGTRSTDTQYF.

This clone has just a few counts. The chain carries TRBV7-2 and TRBJ2-3; D not certain. The V end lost 3 bases, the J end lost 7 bases, and 11 bases lay between the germline ends. Germline V gene sequence: CDR1 SGHTA, CDR2 FQGNSA. The CDR3 spans 13 residues. The CDR3 region has the DNA TGTGCCAGCAGCTTGTACGTCAGCAATACGCAGTATTTT. Amino acid sequence: CASSLYVSNTQYF.

A remark on this clone: One base separates it from a far larger clone, so it is likely a read error. The chain employs TRBV5-1 and TRBJ1-5, with 7 bases aligning to TRBD1. The germline V gene has CDR1 SGHRS and CDR2 YFSETQ. This CDR3 contains 17 residues. CDR3 coding DNA: TGCCCCAGCAGCTTGGCCCCAGGGGGGGCCGCCGATCAGCCCCAGCATTTT. Amino acid sequence: CPSSLAPGGAADQPQHF.

This rearrangement joins TRBV11-1 to TRBJ2-1, with D uncertain. The CDR3 totals 14 residues. Trimming took 5 bases from V and 6 from J, leaving 14 bases between them. Germline loops: CDR1 SGHAT, CDR2 FQDESV (reference sequence). CDR3 amino acids: CASSLHGPSNEQFF. CDR3 DNA: TGTGCCAGCAGCCTACATGGGCCCAGCAATGAGCAGTTCTTC. Complete variable domain (other parts from reference TRBV11-1 and TRBJ2-1): EAEVAQSPRYKITEKSQAVAFWCDPISGHATLYWYRQILGQGPELLVQFQDESVVDDSQLPKDRFSAERLKGVDSTLKIQPAELGDSAMYLCASSLHGPSNEQFFGPGTRLTVL.

This clone was seen just once. The rearrangement links TRBV25-1 to TRBJ1-1; D is uncertain. The CDR3 has 17 residues. V was clipped by 6 bases and J by 1 base, with 21 bases between them. In germline, CDR1 is MGHDK, CDR2 SYGVNS. The CDR3 sequence is CASSLVGDAARNTEAFF. CDR3 sequence (DNA): TGTGCCAGCAGCTTAGTAGGTGACGCGGCGCGGAACACTGAAGCTTTCTTT.

The rearrangement joins TRBV29-1 to TRBJ1-1, with D maybe TRBD1 (5 bases). This CDR3 contains 12 residues. V dropped 6 bases and J dropped 1 base, with 9 bases sitting between them. The germline CDR1 and CDR2 sequences are SQVTM and ANQGSEA. CDR3 amino acids: CSVAQGNTEAFF. In nucleotides, the CDR3 is TGCAGCGTCGCCCAGGGGAACACTGAAGCTTTCTTT.

The rearrangement links TRBV11-1 to TRBJ1-6; D uncertain. V was trimmed by 2 bases and J by 10 bases, leaving 15 bases between them. The CDR3 spans 15 residues. Germline V gene sequence: CDR1 SGHAT, CDR2 FQDESV (reference sequence). CDR3 bases: TGTGCCAGCAGCTTATTCATCATAGAAGGGTCACCCCTCCACTTT. Its protein product is CASSLFIIEGSPLHF.

The chain has TRBV5-4 and TRBJ2-3; 8 bases agree with TRBD2. The CDR3 length is 16 residues. Germline V lookup: CDR1 SGHNT, CDR2 YYREEE (reference sequence). After removal of 4 bases from V and 2 bases from J, the junction contained 9 bases not matched to a gene. CDR3 in amino acids: CASSRGGGRTTDTQYF. The CDR3 nucleotides are TGTGCCAGCAGCCGGGGGGGCGGGAGGACCACAGATACGCAGTATTTT.

The V call is TRBV6-5, the J call TRBJ1-6; tentatively, D is TRBD1 (6 bases). The germline V and J ends were trimmed by 5 bases and 2 bases, with 10 bases remaining between them. The CDR3 contains 15 residues. Looked up from germline, CDR1 is MNHEY and CDR2 is SVGAGI. The CDR3 nucleotides are TGTGCCAGCAGTCGCAGGGACACCTATAATTCACCCCTCCACTTT. As protein: CASSRRDTYNSPLHF.